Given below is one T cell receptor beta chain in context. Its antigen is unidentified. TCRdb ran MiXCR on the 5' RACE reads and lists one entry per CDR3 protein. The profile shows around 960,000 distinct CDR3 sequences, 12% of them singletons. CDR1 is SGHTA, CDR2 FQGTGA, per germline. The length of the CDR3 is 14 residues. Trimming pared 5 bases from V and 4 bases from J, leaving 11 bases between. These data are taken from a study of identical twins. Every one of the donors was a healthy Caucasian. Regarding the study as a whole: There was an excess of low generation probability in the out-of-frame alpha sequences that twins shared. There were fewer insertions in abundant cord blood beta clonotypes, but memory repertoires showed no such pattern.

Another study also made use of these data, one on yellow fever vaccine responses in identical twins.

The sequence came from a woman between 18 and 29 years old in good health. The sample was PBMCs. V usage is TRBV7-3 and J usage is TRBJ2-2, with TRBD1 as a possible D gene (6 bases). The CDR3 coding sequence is TGTGCCAGCAGCCGCGGACAGCTCACCGGGGAGCTGTTTTTT. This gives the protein CASSRGQLTGELFF.